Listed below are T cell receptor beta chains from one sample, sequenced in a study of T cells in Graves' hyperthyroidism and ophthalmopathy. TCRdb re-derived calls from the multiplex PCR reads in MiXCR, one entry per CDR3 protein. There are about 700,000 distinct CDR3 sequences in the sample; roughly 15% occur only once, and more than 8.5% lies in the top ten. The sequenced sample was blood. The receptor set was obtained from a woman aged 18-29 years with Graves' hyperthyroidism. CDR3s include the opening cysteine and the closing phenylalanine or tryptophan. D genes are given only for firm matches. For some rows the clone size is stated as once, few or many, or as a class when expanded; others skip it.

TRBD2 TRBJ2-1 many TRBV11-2 TGTGCCAGCACCTCTAGCGGGACGTACAATGAGCAGTTCTTC CASTSSGTYNEQFF
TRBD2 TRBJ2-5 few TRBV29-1 TGCAGCGTTGAAGGCTTCGTGACTAGCGAACAAGAGACCCAGTACTTC CSVEGFVTSEQETQYF
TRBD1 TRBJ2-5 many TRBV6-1 TGTGCCAGCAGACAGGGACAGTCGGAGACCCAGTACTTC CASRQGQSETQYF
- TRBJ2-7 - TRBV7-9 TGTGCCAGCAGCTTAACTAGCTTCTACGAGCAGTACTTC CASSLTSFYEQYF
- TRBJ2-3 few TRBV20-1 TGCAGTGCTAGAGATTTGGGATCCACCACAGATACGCAGTATTTT CSARDLGSTTDTQYF
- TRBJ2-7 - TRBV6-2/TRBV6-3 TGTGCCAGCAGCCTAGAGGGACTGGCTGGAGAGCAGTACTTC CASSLEGLAGEQYF
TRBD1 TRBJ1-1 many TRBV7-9 TGTGCCAGCAGCTTCCCCAAGGGGACAGATACGAGGAACACTGAAGCTTTCTTT CASSFPKGTDTRNTEAFF
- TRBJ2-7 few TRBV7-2 TGTGCCAGCAGCTTGCGGGGCGGCGGAGAGCGGTACTTC CASSLRGGGERYF
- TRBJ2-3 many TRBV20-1 TGCAGTGCTCTACAGGGAGGGGATACGCAGTATTTT CSALQGGDTQYF
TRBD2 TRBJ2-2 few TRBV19 TGTGCCAGTAGTATCACTAGCGGGAGGGCCGGGGAGCTGTTTTTT CASSITSGRAGELFF
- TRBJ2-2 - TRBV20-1 TGCAGTGCTAGAGGGGTGGGGTTGAACACCGGGGAGCTGTTTTTT CSARGVGLNTGELFF
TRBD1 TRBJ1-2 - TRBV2 TGTGCCAGCAGAGAAAACAGGGGGCGCAACTATGGCTACACCTTC CASRENRGRNYGYTF
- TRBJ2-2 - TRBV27 TGTGCCAGCAGTTTATTGGGGGCTTCATACGCCGGGGAGCTGTTTTTT CASSLLGASYAGELFF
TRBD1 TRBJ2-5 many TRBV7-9 TGTGCCAGCAGCCTCCGGGACAGGGGAGAGACCCAGTACTTC CASSLRDRGETQYF
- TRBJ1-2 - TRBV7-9 TGTGCCAGCAGCTTAGATCAGTATGGCTACACCTTC CASSLDQYGYTF
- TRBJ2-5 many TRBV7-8 TGTGCCAGCAGCTTAGCCGAGACTCAAGAGACCCAGTACTTC CASSLAETQETQYF
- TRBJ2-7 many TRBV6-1 TGTGCCAGCAGTGGGGAACCCGCCCACATGGAGCAGTACTTC CASSGEPAHMEQYF
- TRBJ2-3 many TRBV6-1 TGTGCCAGCAGCAAAGGGCAGGGAACCACAGATACGCAGTATTTT CASSKGQGTTDTQYF
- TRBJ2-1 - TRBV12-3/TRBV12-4 TGTGCCAGCAGTCCGGACCTCGCCTACGAGCAGTTCTTC CASSPDLAYEQFF
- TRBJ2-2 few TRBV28 TGTGCCAGCAGTTTTCGAGGGGGTACCGGGGAGCTGTTTTTT CASSFRGGTGELFF
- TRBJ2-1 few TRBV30 TGTGCCCGCGACGGCGCGGATAGCTCCTACAATGAGCAGTTCTTC CARDGADSSYNEQFF
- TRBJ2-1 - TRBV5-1 TGCGCCAGCAGCTTGGCGCTGGGCAGCAATGAGCAGTTCTTC CASSLALGSNEQFF
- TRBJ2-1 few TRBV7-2 TGTGCCAGCAGCTTACTGAGCGGGCTTACCTACAATGAGCAGTTCTTC CASSLLSGLTYNEQFF
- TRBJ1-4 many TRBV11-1 TGTGCCAGCAGCCGAGGGACACAGGAAAAACTGTTTTTT CASSRGTQEKLFF
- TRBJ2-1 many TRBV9 TGTGCCAGCAGCGTAGCCGTGACGATGGCTCAGAATGAGCAGTTCTTC CASSVAVTMAQNEQFF
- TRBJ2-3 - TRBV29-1 TGCAGCGTGAAAAGAGCAACCCGACAGCCGAGTCTTATCACAGATACGCAGTATTTT CSVKRATRQPSLITDTQYF
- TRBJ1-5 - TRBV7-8 TGTGCCAGCAGCCAGAGGGGGGTTCAGCCCCAGCATTTT CASSQRGVQPQHF
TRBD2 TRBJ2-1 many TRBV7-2 TGTGCCAGCAGCTTCACGAGGGGACTAGCGGGAGTAAATGAGCAGTTCTTC CASSFTRGLAGVNEQFF
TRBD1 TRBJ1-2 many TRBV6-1 TGTGCCAGCAGTGCGGGACAGGTTAACTATGGCTACACCTTC CASSAGQVNYGYTF
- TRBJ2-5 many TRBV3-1 TGTGCCAGCAGCCCGGACTACTCCCAAGAGACCCAGTACTTC CASSPDYSQETQYF
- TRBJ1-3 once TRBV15 TGTGCCACCAGCAGCCGGGACTGGGCGGACACCATATATTTT CATSSRDWADTIYF
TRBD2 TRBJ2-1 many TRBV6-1 TGTGCCAGCAGTGACCCTCGACTAGCGGGAGTGAATGAGCAGTTCTTC CASSDPRLAGVNEQFF
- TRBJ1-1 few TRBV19 TGTGCCAGTAGTATACAGGGATCAAGTGGCACTGAAGCTTTCTTT CASSIQGSSGTEAFF
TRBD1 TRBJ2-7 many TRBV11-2 TGTGCCAGCAGCTTCGGGACAGGGACCCACGAGCAGTACTTC CASSFGTGTHEQYF
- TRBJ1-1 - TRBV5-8 TGTGCCAGTCCGGGGACCATCATAACTGAAGCTTTCTTT CASPGTIITEAFF
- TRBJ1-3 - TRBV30 TGTGCCTGGACTCTCCGGAACACCATATATTTT CAWTLRNTIYF
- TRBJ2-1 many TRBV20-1 TGCAGTGCTCGCCCTGGTGGGGACTACAATGAGCAGTTCTTC CSARPGGDYNEQFF
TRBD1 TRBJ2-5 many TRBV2 TGTGCCAGCAGTGTTCGCAGGGGGACAGAGACCCAGTACTTC CASSVRRGTETQYF
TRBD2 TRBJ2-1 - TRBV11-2 TGTGCCAGCAGTCCTAAGGCGGGAGGATCCTACGAGCAGTTCTTC CASSPKAGGSYEQFF
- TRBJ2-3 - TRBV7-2 TGTGCCAGCAGCTCTTACGGAATTAGCGGAGGAGAGGCAGATACGCAGTATTTT CASSSYGISGGEADTQYF
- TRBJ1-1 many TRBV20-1 TGCAGTGCTAGGCCCACCGGCACTGAAGCTTTCTTT CSARPTGTEAFF
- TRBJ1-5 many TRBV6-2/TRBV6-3 TGTGCCAGCAGTTACGACAGGAGCAATCAGCCCCAGCATTTT CASSYDRSNQPQHF
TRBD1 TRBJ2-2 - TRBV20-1 TGCAGTGCTAGGGGGAGGCCGGGACAGGGGAGTGGAAACACCGGGGAGCTGTTTTTT CSARGRPGQGSGNTGELFF
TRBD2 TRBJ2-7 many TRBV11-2 TGTGCCAGCAGCACAGACAGCGGGAGTTACGAGCAGTACTTC CASSTDSGSYEQYF
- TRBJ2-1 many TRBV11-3 TGTGCCAGCAGCTTAAGGGTGTGGCAGAACGACAATGAGCAGTTCTTC CASSLRVWQNDNEQFF
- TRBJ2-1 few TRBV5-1 TGCGCCAGCAGCTTGGACGGCTTCTACAATGAGCAGTTCTTC CASSLDGFYNEQFF
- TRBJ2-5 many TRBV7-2 TGTGCCAGCAGCTTCACTTCGACAGGGAGGTTGGGGGAGACCCAGTACTTC CASSFTSTGRLGETQYF
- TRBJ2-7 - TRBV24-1 TGTGCCACCAGTGAACCACAGCGAGTGAGCTCCTACAATGAGCAGTACTTC CATSEPQRVSSYNEQYF
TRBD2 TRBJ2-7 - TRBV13 TGTGCCAGCAGCTCGGGACTAGGATTCTACGAGCAGTACTTC CASSSGLGFYEQYF
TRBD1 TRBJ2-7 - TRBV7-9 TGTGCCAGCAGATACGGACAGGGCTACAATGAGCAGTACTTC CASRYGQGYNEQYF
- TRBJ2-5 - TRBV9 TGTGCCAGCAGCCCCACCCCCGGACAGTTCCAAGAGACCCAGTACTTC CASSPTPGQFQETQYF
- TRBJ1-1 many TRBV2 TGTGCCAGCAGTGTACTGGCGAACACTGAAGCTTTCTTT CASSVLANTEAFF
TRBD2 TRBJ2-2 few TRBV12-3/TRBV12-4 TGTGCCAGCAGTTTCGGTCCTAGCGGGAACACCGGGGAGCTGTTTTTT CASSFGPSGNTGELFF